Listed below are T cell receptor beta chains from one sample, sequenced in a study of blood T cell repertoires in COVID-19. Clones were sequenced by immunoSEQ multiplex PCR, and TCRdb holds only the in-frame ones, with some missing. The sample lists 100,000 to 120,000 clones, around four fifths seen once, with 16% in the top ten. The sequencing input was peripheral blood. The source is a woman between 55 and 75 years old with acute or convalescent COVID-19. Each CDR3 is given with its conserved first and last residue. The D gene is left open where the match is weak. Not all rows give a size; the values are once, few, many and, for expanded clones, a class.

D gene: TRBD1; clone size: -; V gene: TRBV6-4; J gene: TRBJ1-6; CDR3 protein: CASRARQGANSPLHF; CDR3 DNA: TGTGCCAGCAGAGCACGTCAGGGGGCCAACTCACCCCTCCACTTT
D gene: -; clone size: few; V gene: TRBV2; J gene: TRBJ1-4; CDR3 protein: CASTPNYGDNEKLFF; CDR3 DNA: TGTGCCAGCACTCCGAATTACGGGGATAATGAAAAACTGTTTTTT
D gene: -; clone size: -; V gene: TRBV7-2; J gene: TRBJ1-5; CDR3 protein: CASSLAPHSIRGYQPQHF; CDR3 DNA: TGTGCCAGCAGCTTAGCGCCACATTCAATAAGGGGGTATCAGCCCCAGCATTTT
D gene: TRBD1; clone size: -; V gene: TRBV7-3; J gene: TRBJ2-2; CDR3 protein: CASSLGTVHPGELFF; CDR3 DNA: TGTGCCAGCAGCTTAGGGACAGTCCATCCCGGGGAGCTGTTTTTT
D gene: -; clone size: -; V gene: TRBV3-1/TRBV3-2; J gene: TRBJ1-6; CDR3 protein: CASSQAGSSPLHF; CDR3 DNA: TGTGCCAGCAGCCAAGCGGGGAGTTCACCCCTCCACTTT
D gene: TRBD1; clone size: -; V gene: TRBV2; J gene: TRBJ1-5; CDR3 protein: CASGEKVLTGGNQPQHF; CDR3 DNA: TGTGCCAGCGGTGAGAAGGTCCTCACAGGGGGCAATCAGCCCCAGCATTTT
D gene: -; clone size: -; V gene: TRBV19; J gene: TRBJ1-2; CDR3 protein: CASSIQGANYGYTF; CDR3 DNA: TGTGCCAGTAGTATTCAAGGGGCGAACTATGGCTACACCTTC
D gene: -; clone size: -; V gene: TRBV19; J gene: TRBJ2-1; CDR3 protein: CASKLEAEQFF; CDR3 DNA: TGTGCCAGTAAGTTGGAGGCTGAGCAGTTCTTC
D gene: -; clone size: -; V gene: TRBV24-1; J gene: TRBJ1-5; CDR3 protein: CATSDHAPGQPQHF; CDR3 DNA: TGTGCCACCAGTGATCACGCCCCCGGTCAGCCCCAGCATTTT
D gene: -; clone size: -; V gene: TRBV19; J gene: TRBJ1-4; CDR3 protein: CASSIEGLAQGKLFF; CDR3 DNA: TGTGCCAGTAGTATAGAGGGCCTGGCGCAGGGAAAACTGTTTTTT
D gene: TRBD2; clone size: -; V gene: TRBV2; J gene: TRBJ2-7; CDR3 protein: CASSAGLAYEQYF; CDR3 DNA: TGTGCCAGCAGTGCCGGACTAGCCTACGAGCAGTACTTC
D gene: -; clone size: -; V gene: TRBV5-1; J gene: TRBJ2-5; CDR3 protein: CASSLGRGLESETQYF; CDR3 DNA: TGCGCCAGCAGCTTGGGCCGGGGGTTAGAATCAGAGACCCAGTACTTC
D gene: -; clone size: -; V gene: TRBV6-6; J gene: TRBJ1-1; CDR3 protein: CASGVGGNTEAFF; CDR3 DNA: TGTGCCAGCGGAGTGGGGGGGAACACTGAAGCTTTCTTT
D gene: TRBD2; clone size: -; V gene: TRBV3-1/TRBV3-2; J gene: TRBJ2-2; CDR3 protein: CASSRTSAGGPRELFF; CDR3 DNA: TGTGCCAGCAGCCGGACTTCAGCGGGGGGCCCCCGGGAGCTGTTTTTT
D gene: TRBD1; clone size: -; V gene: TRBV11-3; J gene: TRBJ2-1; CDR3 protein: CASSARQGVQFF; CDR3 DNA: TGTGCCAGCAGCGCCCGACAGGGTGTGCAGTTCTTC
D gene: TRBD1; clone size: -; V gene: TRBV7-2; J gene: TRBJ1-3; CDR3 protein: CASSLGQGAYGNTIYF; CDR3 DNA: TGTGCCAGCAGCTTGGGACAGGGGGCGTATGGAAACACCATATATTTT
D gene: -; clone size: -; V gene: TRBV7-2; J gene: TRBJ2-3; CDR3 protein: CASSPSGVGGADTQYF; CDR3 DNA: TGTGCCAGCAGCCCGTCTGGAGTTGGGGGCGCAGATACGCAGTATTTT
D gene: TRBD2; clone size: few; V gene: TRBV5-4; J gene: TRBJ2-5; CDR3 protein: CASSGDPTSGGIQETQYF; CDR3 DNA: TGTGCCAGCAGCGGGGACCCGACTAGCGGGGGAATCCAAGAGACCCAGTACTTC
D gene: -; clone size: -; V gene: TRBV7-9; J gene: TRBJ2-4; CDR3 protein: CASSPAGQVYDIQYF; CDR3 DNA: TGTGCCAGCAGCCCAGCGGGACAGGTTTATGACATTCAGTACTTC
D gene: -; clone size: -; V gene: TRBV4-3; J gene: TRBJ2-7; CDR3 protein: CASSQAGASHEQYF; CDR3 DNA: TGCGCCAGCAGCCAAGCTGGGGCCAGTCACGAGCAGTACTTC
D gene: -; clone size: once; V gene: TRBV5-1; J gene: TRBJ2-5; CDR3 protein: CASSLGQPSGETQYF; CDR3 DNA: TGCGCCAGCAGCTTGGGACAGCCCTCCGGGGAGACCCAGTACTTC
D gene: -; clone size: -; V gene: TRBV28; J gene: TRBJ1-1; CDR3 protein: CASSFGEGTEAFF; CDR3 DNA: TGTGCCAGCAGTTTCGGGGAAGGAACTGAAGCTTTCTTT
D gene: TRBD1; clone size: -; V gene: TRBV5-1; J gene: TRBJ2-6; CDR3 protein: CASSPGQGGSGANVLTF; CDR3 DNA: TGCGCCAGCAGCCCGGGACAGGGGGGGTCTGGGGCCAACGTCCTGACTTTC
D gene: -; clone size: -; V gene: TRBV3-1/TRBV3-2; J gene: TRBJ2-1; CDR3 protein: CASSQVAASYNEQFF; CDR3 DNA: TGTGCCAGCAGCCAAGTTGCGGCGTCCTACAATGAGCAGTTCTTC
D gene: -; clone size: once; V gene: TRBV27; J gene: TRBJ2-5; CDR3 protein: CASSLSPDSQETQYF; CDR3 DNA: TGTGCCAGCAGTTTATCGCCGGACAGCCAAGAGACCCAGTACTTC
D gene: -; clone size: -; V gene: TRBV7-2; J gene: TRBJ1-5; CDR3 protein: CASSLVQGGNQPQHF; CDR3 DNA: TGTGCCAGCAGCTTAGTACAGGGAGGCAATCAGCCCCAGCATTTT
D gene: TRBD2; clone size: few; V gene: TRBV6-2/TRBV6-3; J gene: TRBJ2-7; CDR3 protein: CASSYGTSLAQPDYEQYF; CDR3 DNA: TGTGCCAGCAGTTACGGAACCTCACTAGCGCAGCCGGACTACGAGCAGTACTTC
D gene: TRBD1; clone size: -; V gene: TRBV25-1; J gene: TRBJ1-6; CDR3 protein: CASKSSGTGGAYNSPLHF; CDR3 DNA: TGTGCCAGCAAAAGCTCCGGGACAGGGGGCGCGTATAATTCACCCCTCCACTTT
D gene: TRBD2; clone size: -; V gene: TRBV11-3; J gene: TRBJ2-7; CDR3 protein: CASSLSGGGLYEQYF; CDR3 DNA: TGTGCCAGCAGTTTAAGCGGGGGAGGCCTCTACGAGCAGTACTTC
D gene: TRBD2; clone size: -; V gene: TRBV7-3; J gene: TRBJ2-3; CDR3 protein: CASSYGTSGYTDTQYF; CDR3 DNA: TGTGCCAGCAGCTATGGGACTAGCGGTTACACAGATACGCAGTATTTT
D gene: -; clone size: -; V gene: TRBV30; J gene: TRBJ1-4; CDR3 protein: CACPTESLEKLFF; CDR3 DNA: TGTGCCTGCCCGACAGAGTCCTTGGAAAAACTGTTTTTT
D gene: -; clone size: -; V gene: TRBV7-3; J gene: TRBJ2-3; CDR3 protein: CASSLHAGPTDTQYF; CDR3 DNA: TGTGCCAGCAGCTTACATGCGGGGCCAACAGATACGCAGTATTTT
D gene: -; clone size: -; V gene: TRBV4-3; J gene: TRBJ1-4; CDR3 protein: CASSHILLGGVREKLFF; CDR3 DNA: TGCGCCAGCAGCCATATCCTCTTGGGGGGGGTACGAGAAAAACTGTTTTTT